Given below is one TCR beta chain in context. The antigen remains undetermined. The data belong to a study of T cell responses to AZD1222 COVID-19 vaccine. Overall study context: Second-dose intervals of approximately 4 or approximately 12 weeks were pooled. Findings and caveats of the study: The span of vaccine-associated CD4 TCRs extended across spike, with dominance at 160-218 and 743-854. Vaccination with two AZD1222 doses was followed by a rise in Spike-specific TCR breadth and depth.

TCRdb's table, derived via immunoSEQ multiplex PCR, lists solely in-frame clones and lacks some. The table records roughly 190,000 clones, roughly 88% of them present only once. The input for sequencing was peripheral blood, taken on day 0 of AZD1222 vaccination. The sequence was obtained from an adult in good health.

The CDR3 DNA reads as TGTGCCAGCAGTTATGCCCTACAGGGGGCGCATGAAAAACTGTTTTTT. Protein sequence: CASSYALQGAHEKLFF. V and J are TRBV27 and TRBJ1-4; 9 positions match TRBD1. The junction had 9 bases not matched to a gene; V was cut back by 4 bases and J by 6 bases. The CDR3 has 16 amino acids. The germline V gene has CDR1 MNHEY and CDR2 SMNVEV (reference sequence).